Sequencing of this T cell receptor (beta chain) was carried out in a study of T-cell reconstitution after alpha-beta-depleted transplantation in children (dated by TCRdb to about 2016). With respect to the entire study: Using TCR repertoire profiling, the study quantitatively followed how T-cell immune reconstitution unfolded in children after TCRalphabeta/CD19-depleted allogeneic hematopoietic cell transplantation.

Its CDR3 holds 16 amino acids, cysteine through phenylalanine. This entry keeps only the CDR3 DNA: 48 bases, framed from base 1. Here V drops 2 bases and J drops 2 bases, and the junction holds 9 bases not matched to any gene. The germline V gene sets CDR1 to SGHRS and CDR2 to YFSETQ. What the study reported, not specific to this receptor: About two months after transplant, the apparently early recovery of alphabetaT-cell counts reportedly depended on just several hundred clones that had expanded rapidly and came from non-depleted graft cells. Over subsequent months, a decline in hyperexpanded clone frequencies was noted, and after one year, T-cell counts and TCRbeta diversity were mostly ascribed to newly produced T cells. In some patients, the high TCRbeta diversity seen at day 60 was put down to recipient T cells and intrathymic progenitors that had survived conditioning.

Points on this clonotype: Its antigen target is currently unknown. Per-base qualities were not stored, and no clone one base away is much larger.

Libraries were prepared through PCR. The sequencing machine was an Illumina HiSeq 2500. Molecular barcoding was employed in the preparation of TCR libraries, with unique molecular identifiers being used to normalize TCRbeta repertoire quantification. TCRdb trimmed the raw reads at Q25, called clones with MiXCR and kept productive beta chains. Each record represents a unique CDR3 protein, reported with the most common genes and DNA among its rows. The sample includes about 110,000 distinct CDR3 sequences, with about a tenth observed a single time. Together, the top ten hold 30% to 35% of the sample. The treatment or condition label here, explained by the study, means: allogeneic hematopoietic cell transplantation with graft depleted of TCRalphabeta T cells and CD19 B cells. TCRalphabeta/CD19-depleted allogeneic hematopoietic cell grafts were given to the transplant recipients, all of whom were children.

This clonotype was sampled from a boy aged 2 to 10 with acute lymphoblastic leukemia, due to receive a stem cell transplant. The specimen was PBMCs, collected before TCRalphabeta/CD19-depleted stem cell transplant. The sequence joins TRBV5-1 to TRBJ1-2; TRBD1 agrees with 7 junctional bases. The CDR3 region has the sequence CASSLTTGAINYGYTF. The DNA reads as follows: TGCGCCAGCAGCTTAACCACAGGGGCTATAAACTATGGCTACACCTTC. Extended through the reference TRBV5-1 and TRBJ1-2 proteins, this CDR3 yields the full variable domain: KAGVTQTPRYLIKTRGQQVTLSCSPISGHRSVSWYQQTPGQGLQFLFEYFSETQRNKGNFPGRFSGRQFSNSRSEMNVSTLELGDSALYLCASSLTTGAINYGYTFGSGTRLTVV.